Detailed here is one T cell receptor (beta chain). Which antigen it targets is not known. No much larger clonotype is one base removed from it; base qualities were not supplied. Sequences SGHNT (CDR1) and YENEEA (CDR2) are obtained from the germline V gene. Trimming accounts for 3 bases at V and 7 bases at J, while the number of junction bases matched to no gene is 6. Including cysteine and phenylalanine, the CDR3 has 15 amino acids. CDR3 DNA only is kept here, 45 bases in frame from base 1. These data originate in a study of cytomegalovirus exposure and HLA in healthy donors (dated by TCRdb to about 2017). About the investigation overall: According to a later analysis, one platform produced both the approximately 110 validation repertoires and the 550 to 800 repertoires of the first cohort. Besides the first cohort of 666 subjects, a separate validation cohort made up of roughly 130 different subjects was used. The study was designed to test whether signatures of past pathogen exposure could be identified by cataloging public T cell receptors. High-throughput TCR immunosequencing, statistical association of individual TCRs with disease status, and machine learning were combined to predict cytomegalovirus infection status.

Results and caveats for the whole study, not just this receptor: In vitro tests confirmed that a few of the cytomegalovirus-associated TCR beta chains recognize cytomegalovirus antigens. A later analysis had no HLA typing for the validation cohort, so co-occurrence there was scored across all 120 repertoires. In both the original and validation cohorts, the classifier was reported to diagnose cytomegalovirus status with high specificity and sensitivity. According to the authors, the approach could potentially be generalized to other disease states and immunological phenotypes. The study gave a list of 150 to 200 TCR beta chains associated with cytomegalovirus. Of the cluster scores, about 94% were above 0 in a later analysis, which found that TCRs clustered in the first cohort also tended to co-occur in the 90 to 150 validation repertoires. Across donors, most TCR sequences were observed very rarely, whereas some public TCRs were present in many individuals.

Receptors were amplified or captured by the immunoSEQ multiplex PCR assay. The published analysis was carried out like this. To diagnose cytomegalovirus status from the catalog of TCR beta chain sequences, a statistical classification framework was built. In TCRdb, the immuneACCESS table is reduced to in-frame sequences with V and J assigned. These tables do not hold every clone; where another copy was compared, an unresolved V gene accounts for under half, and the others remain unexplained. The V and J calls and clone size were taken over from that table, and D and trimming were inferred from the DNA. Here the sample has roughly 52,000 clones; roughly 93% occur a single time. The ten largest clonotypes hold 1.5% to 2% of the sample. The donors belonged to the validation cohort of over a hundred subjects, which was separate from the approximately 610-subject first cohort.

Sequenced input: PBMCs. The clonotype originates from a woman between 18 and 30 years old in good health and CMV-seropositive. Recombination joined TRBV11-3 with TRBJ2-1, and 10 junction bases match TRBD2. Here the CDR3 is given as CASSLLSGGDNEQFF. The base sequence is TGTGCCAGCAGCTTGTTAAGCGGGGGGGATAATGAGCAGTTCTTC.